These T cell receptor beta chains were read from a single sample in a study of shared clonotypes between healthy human individuals. Only in-frame clones appear in the TCRdb table, and some are missing; sequencing was by immunoSEQ multiplex PCR. The data hold some 2,500,000 clones, with around 92% observed a single time. Sequenced input: naive CD4+ T cells from PBMCs. The receptors come from a young man in good health. Some clones in this sample may be carry-over from other donors' samples. Both conserved end residues are part of each CDR3. D genes are given only for firm matches. The size entry is marked missing in some rows and otherwise reads once, few, many or a size class.

>13|TRBJ1-5|-|-|TRBV4-1
TGCGCCAGCAGCCAACGGGGGTACCAGCCCCAGCATTTT
CASSQRGYQPQHF
>15|TRBJ2-5|-|-|TRBV25-1
TGTGCCAGCAGTCCCCGTAGCCCCATGAGGGAGACCCAGTACTTC
CASSPRSPMRETQYF
>13|TRBJ2-7|-|-|TRBV19
TGTGCCAGTAGTATAGAAGGGGGCTACGAGCAGTACTTC
CASSIEGGYEQYF
>13|TRBJ2-5|-|-|TRBV5-1
TGCGCCAGCAGCTTCGGGACCGGGGAGACCCAGTACTTC
CASSFGTGETQYF
>14|TRBJ2-2|-|-|TRBV15
TGTGCCACCAGCAGGGGCGAGGCCACCGGGGAGCTGTTTTTT
CATSRGEATGELFF
>11|TRBJ2-3|-|-|TRBV11-3
TGTGCCAGCAGCTCGGGCTCTACGCAGTATTTT
CASSSGSTQYF
>14|TRBJ2-1|-|-|TRBV5-1
TGCGCCAGCAGCATTGGGACACTGGACAATGAGCAGTTCTTC
CASSIGTLDNEQFF
>14|TRBJ1-1|-|-|TRBV5-1
TGCGCCAGCAGCTTGGCACAGATGAACACTGAAGCTTTCTTT
CASSLAQMNTEAFF
>16|TRBJ1-2|once|-|TRBV28
TGTGCCAGCAGTTTAGCCGGGGCCCTCGGAATTTATGGCTACACCTTC
CASSLAGALGIYGYTF
>12|TRBJ2-7|-|-|TRBV28
TGTGCCAGCAGCCCCCCGGTGATCGAGCAGTACTTC
CASSPPVIEQYF
>18|TRBJ2-2|-|TRBD2|TRBV7-9
TGTGCCAGCAGCTTAGTGTCTCTAGCGGGACGGAACACCGGGGAGCTGTTTTTT
CASSLVSLAGRNTGELFF
>16|TRBJ2-1|-|TRBD1|TRBV25-1
TGTGCCAGCAGTCGAGGCTCAAACAGGGGGCACAATGAGCAGTTCTTC
CASSRGSNRGHNEQFF
>14|TRBJ2-3|-|-|TRBV28
TGTGCCAGCTTCTCGGCCGCTAGCACAGATACGCAGTATTTT
CASFSAASTDTQYF
>18|TRBJ2-1|-|-|TRBV6-4
TGTGCCAGCAGTGACGCAACCCCCGGGTTACGGGGGCACAATGAGCAGTTCTTC
CASSDATPGLRGHNEQFF
>14|TRBJ1-2|-|-|TRBV12-5
TGTGCTAGTGGTTTGTCAGGGCGCCTAGGAGGCTACACCTTC
CASGLSGRLGGYTF
>13|TRBJ1-1|-|-|TRBV9
TGTGCCAGCAGCGTAGTTATGCAGGGTGAAGCTTTCTTT
CASSVVMQGEAFF
>12|TRBJ1-1|few|TRBD1|TRBV29-1
TGCAGCGCCCCCTCGACAGGGCTGGGAGCTTTCTTT
CSAPSTGLGAFF
>13|TRBJ1-1|-|-|TRBV6-1
TGTGCCAGCAGCGTACAACAAGTCACTGAAGCTTTCTTT
CASSVQQVTEAFF
>14|TRBJ2-4|-|-|TRBV27
TGTGCCAGCCGACCCGGTGGGACCAAAAACATTCAGTACTTC
CASRPGGTKNIQYF
>12|TRBJ2-1|-|TRBD2|TRBV9
TGTGCCAGCAGCGTAGGGATCGGGAGGTTGCTCTTC
CASSVGIGRLLF
>13|TRBJ2-7|few|-|TRBV7-2
TGTGCCAGCAGCTACTCAAGGAACTACGAGCAGTACTTC
CASSYSRNYEQYF
>13|TRBJ2-1|-|TRBD2|TRBV18
TGTGCCAGCTCACCCGGGACTACTAATGAGCAGTTCTTC
CASSPGTTNEQFF
>18|TRBJ2-1|once|TRBD2|TRBV4-3
TGCGCCAGCAGCCCAGTCCCGGGACTAGCGGGGAAATACAATGAGCAGTTCTTC
CASSPVPGLAGKYNEQFF
>15|TRBJ2-3|once|TRBD2|TRBV6-6
TGTGCCAGCAGTTACGAAGGGACTAGCTTTCATACGCAGTATTTT
CASSYEGTSFHTQYF
>16|TRBJ2-7|-|-|TRBV19
TGTGCCAGTAGTCCAAGGGTCGGGCCTAGCTCCTACGAGCAGTACTTC
CASSPRVGPSSYEQYF
>15|TRBJ2-1|-|TRBD2|TRBV27
TGTGCCAGCACACCGCCCCAAGCGGGATTCAATGAGCAGTTCTTC
CASTPPQAGFNEQFF
>15|TRBJ2-7|-|-|TRBV27
TGTGCCAGCAGTTTATACGGGGCAGACCTACGATGGCAGTACTTC
CASSLYGADLRWQYF
>13|TRBJ2-7|once|TRBD2|TRBV5-4
TGTGCCAGCAGGGAGACTAGCGGCTACGAGCAGTACTTC
CASRETSGYEQYF
>13|TRBJ2-7|-|TRBD1|TRBV27
TGTGCCAGCGGCTGGGACAGGGTCCAAGAGCAGTACTTC
CASGWDRVQEQYF
>16|TRBJ1-3|-|-|TRBV27
TGTGCCAGCAGTTTATCATGGGCAGGGGCTGGAAACACCATATATTTT
CASSLSWAGAGNTIYF
>13|TRBJ1-1|-|-|TRBV28
TGTGCCAGCAGCGGTTGGGGGCCCACCGACGCTTTCTTT
CASSGWGPTDAFF
>15|TRBJ1-2|-|-|TRBV6-1
TGTGCCAGCAGTGAAAAGGGGTCGGGCGTCCACGGCTACACCTTC
CASSEKGSGVHGYTF
>16|TRBJ1-5|once|-|TRBV18
TGTGCCAGCTCAGAAACAGGGCCGTTGAGCAATCAGCCCCAGCATTTT
CASSETGPLSNQPQHF
>15|TRBJ2-2|-|-|TRBV7-9
TGTGCCAGCAGCCTAAGCGAGGCCAGCACCGGGGAGCTGTTTTTT
CASSLSEASTGELFF
>15|TRBJ1-4|once|-|TRBV9
TGTGCCAGCACCCCCACGGGGAGGACTAATGAAAAACTGTTTTTT
CASTPTGRTNEKLFF
>14|TRBJ2-7|-|-|TRBV5-8
TGTGCCAGCAGCTTGGGGGGCCCATCCTACGAGCAGTACTTC
CASSLGGPSYEQYF
>14|TRBJ2-1|-|TRBD2|TRBV14
TGTGCCAGCAGCCTTGGACTAGCGGTTAATGAGCAGTTCTTC
CASSLGLAVNEQFF
>12|TRBJ2-7|-|-|TRBV28
TGTGCCAGCAGTTTAAAGTCCTACGAGCAGTACTTC
CASSLKSYEQYF
>11|TRBJ2-6|-|-|TRBV30
TGTGCCTGGAGTGTAGCCAACGTCCTGACTTTC
CAWSVANVLTF
>14|TRBJ2-2|-|TRBD1|TRBV15
TGTGCCACCAGCTGGCCAGGGGGCACCGGGGAGCTGTTTTTT
CATSWPGGTGELFF
>14|TRBJ2-5|-|TRBD2|TRBV7-2
TGTGCCAGCAGTCAACTAGCGGGAGTTGAGACCCAGTACTTC
CASSQLAGVETQYF
>17|TRBJ1-3|-|TRBD1|TRBV18
TGTGCCAGCTCACTTATCCGGGACAGGGGCTCTGGAAACACCATATATTTT
CASSLIRDRGSGNTIYF
>14|TRBJ2-7|-|-|TRBV6-6
TGTGCCAGCAGTTACTCGTATCAGGGGTACGAGCAGTACTTC
CASSYSYQGYEQYF
>13|TRBJ2-1|few|-|TRBV2
TGTGCCAGCAGCCAGACAGAGAACAATGAGCAGTTCTTC
CASSQTENNEQFF
>14|TRBJ1-5|-|TRBD1|TRBV2
TGTGCCAGCAGCTTGGGACAGGGCAATCAGCCCCAGCATTTT
CASSLGQGNQPQHF
>16|TRBJ1-3|-|-|TRBV5-1
TGCGCCAGCAGCTTGGCCCAGGGAATCTCTGGAAACACCATATATTTT
CASSLAQGISGNTIYF
>14|TRBJ2-5|once|TRBD2|TRBV2
TGTGCCAGCATGCGAAGCGGGAGAGAAGAGACCCAGTACTTC
CASMRSGREETQYF
>12|TRBJ2-3|-|-|TRBV10-1
TGCGCCAGCAGGGGAGAGGCAGATACGCAGTATTTT
CASRGEADTQYF
>17|TRBJ2-2|-|TRBD2|TRBV9
TGTGCCAGCAGCGTAGTGTCACTAGCGGCGAACACCGGGGAGCTGTTTTTT
CASSVVSLAANTGELFF
>17|TRBJ2-3|-|-|TRBV4-2
TGTGCCAGCAGCCAAGGACCAGGGACCACTAGCACAGATACGCAGTATTTT
CASSQGPGTTSTDTQYF
>14|TRBJ2-7|few|-|TRBV11-3
TGTGCCAGCAGCCATAGGGACGGAGACTACGAGCAGTACTTC
CASSHRDGDYEQYF
>14|TRBJ1-4|-|-|TRBV5-1
TGCGCCAGCAGCAGGAGATCAACTAATGAAAAACTGTTTTTT
CASSRRSTNEKLFF
>13|TRBJ1-4|-|-|TRBV6-5
TGTGCCAGCAGCCGCGGGAGGAATGAAAAACTGTTTTTT
CASSRGRNEKLFF
>12|TRBJ2-1|few|-|TRBV10-1
TGCGCCAGCAGTGAGTCGAAGGGGGAGCAGTTCTTC
CASSESKGEQFF
>14|TRBJ2-7|-|-|TRBV11-2
TGTGCCAGCAGCTTAGAAGGCGGACCCTACGAGCAGTACTTC
CASSLEGGPYEQYF